Presented here are 10 T cell receptor beta chains from one specimen sequenced in a study of T cells in Graves' hyperthyroidism and ophthalmopathy. The investigators amplified TCR beta CDR3 regions from RNA transcripts. The HTBI primer set served for first-round RT-PCR of the TCR CDR3. TCRdb passed the multiplex PCR reads through MiXCR, listing each CDR3 protein once. Of 650,000 to 700,000 distinct CDR3 sequences listed, around 16% are singletons. The sequenced sample consisted of blood. The receptors stem from a man in his forties or fifties with Graves' hyperthyroidism.

The table lists this clonotype with a few counts. The chain recombines TRBV20-1 with TRBJ2-7, with 13 positions matching TRBD2. Germline V lookup: CDR1 DFQATT, CDR2 SNEGSKA (reference sequence). V was pared by 4 bases and J by 0 bases, with 12 bases of the junction left unmatched. The CDR3 is 18 amino acids. This chain's CDR3 is CSANSGTSGTLSSYEQYF. The CDR3 coding sequence is TGCAGTGCTAATAGCGGGACTAGCGGGACTCTAAGCTCCTACGAGCAGTACTTC.

This clonotype was found many times. The gene calls are TRBV7-2 and TRBJ2-7; 9 bases align to TRBD2. CDR3 length: 17 amino acids. Per germline, CDR1 SGHTA and CDR2 FQGNSA. V lost 4 bases and J lost 2; bases outside the gene matches: 12. The CDR3 sequence: CASSSAPLTSGPYEQYF. CDR3 nucleotide sequence: TGTGCCAGCAGCTCGGCCCCGCTGACTAGCGGCCCCTACGAGCAGTACTTC. Based on the CDR3 plus reference TRBV7-2 and TRBJ2-7, the full variable domain is GAGVSQSPSNKVTEKGKDVELRCDPISGHTALYWYRQSLGQGLEFLIYFQGNSAPDKSGLPSDRFSAERTGGSVSTLTIQRTQQEDSAVYLCASSSAPLTSGPYEQYFGPGTRLTVT.

This clonotype was seen only a few times. The V call is TRBV27, the J call TRBJ2-7; 9 bases are shared with TRBD1. The CDR3 contains 13 residues. J lost 7 bases, V lost 7 bases, and 8 bases had no gene match. Germline V lookup: CDR1 MNHEY, CDR2 SMNVEV (reference sequence). CDR3 coding DNA: TGTGCCAGCACTACAGGGACAGGGAGTGAGCAGTACTTC. Its translation is CASTTGTGSEQYF.

This sequence joins TRBV28 and TRBJ2-7; 12 nucleotides align to TRBD2. The CDR3 covers 15 residues. From germline, CDR1 is MDHEN and CDR2 SYDVKM. With V trimmed by 6 bases and J by 1 base, 4 bases remained unmatched. The CDR3 here is CASRASGRASYEQYF. CDR3 DNA: TGTGCCAGCAGGGCTAGCGGGAGGGCTTCCTACGAGCAGTACTTC.

Many counts were recorded for this clonotype. The chain's CDR3 is CASSLEGTTTNEKLFF. The CDR3 coding sequence is TGCGCCAGCAGCTTGGAGGGGACAACAACTAATGAAAAACTGTTTTTT. The chain is built from TRBV5-1 and TRBJ1-4, with D possibly being TRBD1 (6 bases). Looked up from germline, CDR1 is SGHRS and CDR2 is YFSETQ. Deletions cut 0 bases from V and 0 bases from J, with 9 bases between. This CDR3 has 16 amino acids.

The sample holds many counts of this clonotype. CDR3 nucleotides: TGTGCCAGCTCACCCCAGGACACCAGCTCTGGAAACACCATATATTTT. Amino acid sequence: CASSPQDTSSGNTIYF. This chain joins TRBV18 and TRBJ1-3, with D perhaps matching TRBD1 (5 bases). Germline CDR1 is KGHSH and CDR2 is LQKENI. Trimming removed 3 bases at V and 0 bases at J, with 12 bases between. The CDR3 extends over 16 amino acids.

This clonotype was seen only a few times. V gene TRBV5-1 combines with J gene TRBJ1-3; the D gene is possibly TRBD1 (6 bases). This CDR3 region has 16 residues. The V and J ends lost 3 bases and 1 base respectively, with 14 bases between them. Germline CDR1 is SGHRS and CDR2 is YFSETQ. The CDR3 nucleotides are TGCGCCAGCAGCTCCCCGGACAGTCATTCTGGAAACACCATATATTTT. Translation gives CASSSPDSHSGNTIYF.

The genes are TRBV28 and TRBJ2-1; no firm D call. CDR1 and CDR2 (germline): MDHEN, SYDVKM. The V end lost 5 bases, the J end lost 9 bases, and 17 bases lay between the germline ends. The CDR3 sequence is 14 residues long. The CDR3 DNA sequence: TGTGCCAGCAGTGACACCGTGGAAAACGGTGAGCAGTTCTTC. This encodes CASSDTVENGEQFF.

In its sample, this clonotype was seen many times. V and J are TRBV27 and TRBJ2-5, with D maybe TRBD1 (5 bases). Germline lookup yields CDR1 MNHEY and CDR2 SMNVEV (reference sequence). There are 12 residues in the CDR3. Trimming took off 6 bases at V and 4 bases at J, with 9 bases between the two ends. The CDR3 DNA is TGTGCCAGCAGAGGGGTTCGAGAGACCCAGTACTTC. It translates to CASRGVRETQYF.

As to this clonotype: A much larger clone lies a single base off, so this may be a read error. The V and J genes are TRBV20-1 and TRBJ2-7, with TRBD2 identical over 10 bases. Looked up from germline, CDR1 is DFQATT and CDR2 is SNEGSKA (reference sequence). This CDR3 is built from 13 residues. CDR3 nucleotides: TGCGGTGCTCGACAGCGGGAGGGCTACGAGCAGTACTTC. It specifies CGARQREGYEQYF.